This TCR beta chain appears in the sequencing data of a study of T cell responses to AZD1222 COVID-19 vaccine. Study-level points and caveats: Spike-specific TCR depth and breadth grew after two AZD1222 doses. Regions 160-218 and 743-854 held dominance among vaccine-associated CD4 TCRs, which spanned spike. Close to half of spike-specific TCRs reportedly recognize unmutated variant regions.

A remark on this clone: What it recognizes is unknown.

Profiled with immunoSEQ multiplex PCR; TCRdb holds only in-frame clones, not every one. The data show 180,000 or so clones, with approximately 93% seen just once and around 1% held by the top ten. Trimming took off 2 bases at V and 0 bases at J, with 16 bases between the two ends. The CDR3 extends over 17 amino acids. Germline-derived CDR1 and CDR2 are SEHNR and FQNEAQ (reference sequence). The clonotype was recovered from an adult who received the AZD1222 COVID-19 vaccine. The sequencing used peripheral blood, collected 28 days after the second AZD1222 dose. The chain recombines TRBV7-9 with TRBJ1-1; D unresolved. Here the CDR3 reads CASSLTPYGPMNTEAFF. The DNA for the CDR3 is TGTGCCAGCAGCTTAACCCCGTATGGTCCCATGAACACTGAAGCTTTCTTT.